The 3 T cell receptor beta chains in this list originate from one sample, sequenced in a study of CD8 T cells in Susac syndrome. Reverse transcription of about 0.45 to 1 ug RNA used random hexamers. TCRdb redid the calling of the immunoSEQ multiplex PCR reads with MiXCR, one entry per CDR3 protein. The data hold approximately 210,000 distinct CDR3 sequences, with less than 95% observed a single time. Sequenced sample: CD4+ T cells from PBMCs. The receptors were sampled from a human donor with Susac syndrome.

In its sample, this clonotype was seen once. The rearrangement links TRBV5-6 to TRBJ2-5; D is unresolved. Looked up from germline, CDR1 is SGHDT and CDR2 is YYEEEE. The CDR3 is made up of 13 amino acids. V was pared by 4 bases and J by 2 bases, with 9 bases between. The DNA of the CDR3 is TGTGCCAGCAGCGCCTACCGGCAAGAGACCCAGTACTTC. It yields the protein CASSAYRQETQYF. The variable domain in full, with the rest retrieved from reference TRBV5-6 and TRBJ2-5, is DAGVTQSPTHLIKTRGQQVTLRCSPKSGHDTVSWYQQALGQGPQFIFQYYEEEERQRGNFPDRFSGHQFPNYSSELNVNALLLGDSALYLCASSAYRQETQYFGPGTRLLVL.

The chain is built from TRBV20-1 and TRBJ2-3; TRBD2 is a possible D gene (6 bases). V lost 2 bases and J lost 4, with 16 bases in between. Per germline, CDR1 DFQATT and CDR2 SNEGSKA (reference sequence). This CDR3 contains 15 residues. DNA for the CDR3: TGCAGTGCTAGAAGACTAGAGGGGCTCTCAGATACGCAGTATTTT. It specifies CSARRLEGLSDTQYF.

The V gene is TRBV11-1, the J gene TRBJ2-5, with 8 nucleotides matching TRBD1. J gave up 9 bases and V 5 bases, and 5 bases lay outside the gene matches. The CDR3 consists of 12 residues. Per the germline V gene, CDR1 is SGHAT and CDR2 is FQDESV (reference sequence). Here the CDR3 reads CASSPDREAQYF. The CDR3 nucleotides read TGTGCCAGCAGCCCGGACAGGGAAGCCCAGTACTTC.